A selection of T cell receptor beta chains follows, all from one sample in a study of cytomegalovirus exposure and HLA in healthy donors. Sequencing used immunoSEQ multiplex PCR; TCRdb keeps in-frame clones, though not all of them. In the table there are about 110,000 clones, about 85% of which are singletons. Sequenced material: PBMCs. These receptors all stem from a woman aged 18-29 years in good health and CMV-seronegative. Both conserved end residues are part of each CDR3. Each record gives: CDR3 protein, CDR3 DNA, clone size, V gene, D gene, J gene. A D gene is named only where the DNA matches it firmly. Expanded clones get a size class; other rows say once, few or many, or leave the size out.

CASSFGGSEQHF,TGTGCCAGCAGCTTTGGAGGGAGCGAGCAGCACTTC,.,TRBV5-5,.,TRBJ2-7
CASSLGDLDRYSYEQYF,TGCGCCAGCAGCTTGGGGGACTTGGACAGGTATTCCTACGAGCAGTACTTC,.,TRBV5-1,.,TRBJ2-7
CAWSSTGNNYGYTF,TGTGCCTGGAGTTCTACCGGGAATAACTATGGCTACACCTTC,.,TRBV30,.,TRBJ1-2
CASSLGLTNYGYTF,TGCGCCAGCAGCTTGGGACTTACGAACTATGGCTACACCTTC,.,TRBV5-1,.,TRBJ1-2
CASSFSTYEQYF,TGTGCCAGCAGCTTTAGTACCTACGAGCAGTACTTC,.,TRBV11-2,.,TRBJ2-7
CASSWGAVNTEAFF,TGTGCCAGTTCATGGGGCGCGGTAAACACTGAAGCTTTCTTT,.,TRBV28,.,TRBJ1-1
CASSFRTSGGDEQFF,TGCGCCAGCAGCTTCCGGACTAGCGGGGGGGATGAGCAGTTCTTC,.,TRBV5-1,TRBD2,TRBJ2-1
CAWREGGGYTF,TGTGCCTGGAGGGAGGGAGGAGGCTACACCTTC,.,TRBV30,.,TRBJ1-2
CASSLQGWTEAFF,TGTGCCAGCAGCTTACAGGGATGGACTGAAGCTTTCTTT,.,TRBV5-6,.,TRBJ1-1
CASSARGEDYEQYF,TGTGCCAGCAGTGCCCGGGGGGAGGATTACGAGCAGTACTTC,.,TRBV27,TRBD2,TRBJ2-7
CASSLYDRGGQPQHF,TGTGCCAGCAGTCTCTACGACAGGGGCGGCCAGCCCCAGCATTTT,.,TRBV28,TRBD1,TRBJ1-5
CASSPGGLAEYNEQFF,TGTGCCAGTAGTCCTGGTGGGTTAGCGGAATACAATGAGCAGTTCTTC,.,TRBV19,.,TRBJ2-1
CASTGTGGLGNTIYF,TGTGCCAGCACTGGAACCGGGGGGCTGGGAAACACCATATATTTT,.,TRBV28,.,TRBJ1-3
CASSAQGYEQYF,TGTGCCAGCAGCGCACAGGGGTACGAGCAGTACTTC,.,TRBV14,TRBD1,TRBJ2-7
CASSPTSGGNNEQFF,TGTGCCAGCAGCCCGACTAGCGGGGGGAACAATGAGCAGTTCTTC,.,TRBV9,TRBD2,TRBJ2-1
CAWSQQGREQFF,TGTGCCTGGAGCCAACAGGGGCGTGAGCAGTTCTTC,once,TRBV30,TRBD1,TRBJ2-1
CASSGDYNTQYF,TGTGCCAGCAGCGGAGACTACAATACGCAGTATTTT,few,TRBV6-1,.,TRBJ2-3
CSVEGSYTEAFF,TGCAGCGTTGAGGGTAGCTACACTGAAGCTTTCTTT,.,TRBV29-1,.,TRBJ1-1
CASSSGWEGYTF,TGTGCCAGCAGCTCAGGGTGGGAAGGCTACACCTTC,.,TRBV11-2,.,TRBJ1-2
CASRAGGTEAFF,TGTGCCAGCAGGGCCGGGGGCACTGAAGCTTTCTTT,.,TRBV2,.,TRBJ1-1
CASSITGNTGELFF,TGTGCCAGTAGTATAACAGGGAACACCGGGGAGCTGTTTTTT,.,TRBV19,.,TRBJ2-2
CASSLPRIGTGAYNEQFF,TGTGCCAGCAGCTTACCCCGGATTGGGACAGGGGCGTACAATGAGCAGTTCTTC,.,TRBV7-9,TRBD1,TRBJ2-1
CASSLTRSSHNEQFF,TGTGCCAGCAGTTTGACTAGAAGTTCGCACAATGAGCAGTTCTTC,once,TRBV7-8,.,TRBJ2-1
CASSITSGLDTEAFF,TGTGCCAGCAGCATAACCAGCGGGTTGGACACTGAAGCTTTCTTT,.,TRBV7-3,.,TRBJ1-1
CASSVGTPYEQYF,TGTGCCAGCAGTGTAGGGACACCATACGAGCAGTACTTC,.,TRBV27,.,TRBJ2-7
CASSPRRGGNEQFF,TGTGCCAGCAGCCCAAGGCGGGGGGGGAATGAGCAGTTCTTC,.,TRBV7-2,TRBD2,TRBJ2-1
CASSFHRGRTSTEAFF,TGTGCCAGCAGCTTCCACAGGGGGCGCACGAGCACTGAAGCTTTCTTT,few,TRBV11-2,TRBD1,TRBJ1-1
CASSLSAGNTIYF,TGTGCCAGTAGTCTCTCAGCGGGAAACACCATATATTTT,.,TRBV19,.,TRBJ1-3
CASSFSLRQGVNEQYF,TGTGCCAGCAGCTTTAGTTTAAGACAGGGGGTAAACGAGCAGTACTTC,.,TRBV13,TRBD1,TRBJ2-7
CASSFGAHQPQHF,TGTGCCAGCAGTTTTGGGGCTCATCAGCCCCAGCATTTT,.,TRBV6-5,.,TRBJ1-5
CAIRGTGVSPLHF,TGTGCCATCCGCGGGACAGGAGTTTCACCCCTCCACTTT,.,TRBV10-3,TRBD1,TRBJ1-6
CASSEQAYNEQFF,TGTGCCAGCAGTGAACAGGCCTACAATGAGCAGTTCTTC,.,TRBV2,.,TRBJ2-1
CASSFGGRGYEQYF,TGTGCCAGCAGCTTCGGGGGGCGCGGGTACGAGCAGTACTTC,few,TRBV7-9,.,TRBJ2-7
CASSLSDSRGQFF,TGTGCCAGCAGTTTATCGGACAGCAGAGGGCAGTTCTTC,.,TRBV28,.,TRBJ2-1
CASSTTENTEAFF,TGTGCCAGTAGTACGACAGAGAACACTGAAGCTTTCTTT,.,TRBV19,.,TRBJ1-1
CAIAGGPRDTQYF,TGTGCCATCGCGGGGGGACCCAGGGATACGCAGTATTTT,.,TRBV2,TRBD2,TRBJ2-3
CASSSQGDRNGELFF,TGTGCCAGCAGCTCACAGGGGGATAGGAACGGGGAGCTGTTTTTT,.,TRBV7-9,TRBD1,TRBJ2-2
CASTLGGAGYNEQFF,TGTGCCAGCACCCTCGGGGGGGCGGGTTACAATGAGCAGTTCTTC,once,TRBV2,TRBD2,TRBJ2-1
CATSGVSYRGSSYGYTF,TGTGCCACCAGCGGAGTATCATACAGGGGAAGTAGCTATGGCTACACCTTC,.,TRBV15,TRBD1,TRBJ1-2
CASSEVRGFGNEQFF,TGTGCCAGCAGTGAAGTCAGGGGGTTCGGAAATGAGCAGTTCTTC,.,TRBV6-1,TRBD1,TRBJ2-1
CAISESEDSGNTIYF,TGTGCCATCAGTGAGTCGGAGGACTCTGGAAACACCATATATTTT,once,TRBV10-3,.,TRBJ1-3
CASSQSSSEQYF,TGTGCCAGTAGTCAGTCCAGTTCCGAGCAGTACTTC,once,TRBV19,.,TRBJ2-7
CASSLSSWLAGASSYNEQFF,TGTGCCAGCAGTTTATCGAGTTGGCTAGCGGGGGCGAGCTCCTACAATGAGCAGTTCTTC,.,TRBV27,TRBD2,TRBJ2-1
CASSYAEGDYGYTF,TGTGCCAGCAGTTACGCAGAAGGAGACTATGGCTACACCTTC,.,TRBV6-6,.,TRBJ1-2
CAISSGTSMTGELFF,TGTGCCATCAGTTCCGGGACTAGTATGACCGGGGAGCTGTTTTTT,few,TRBV10-3,TRBD2,TRBJ2-2
CASSGPGQGADTQYF,TGCGCCAGCAGCGGACCGGGACAGGGAGCAGATACGCAGTATTTT,.,TRBV5-1,TRBD1,TRBJ2-3
CASSEATGYGYTF,TGTGCCAGCAGTGAAGCCACAGGCTATGGCTACACCTTC,.,TRBV6-1,.,TRBJ1-2
CASSHSGGDSYEQYF,TGTGCCAGCTCCCACAGCGGGGGTGATTCCTACGAGCAGTACTTC,.,TRBV18,TRBD2,TRBJ2-7
CASSEDSGVSNQPQHF,TGTGCCAGCAGTGAAGATTCGGGTGTCAGCAATCAGCCCCAGCATTTT,.,TRBV2,.,TRBJ1-5
CASSPSGTGFLAEQYF,TGCGCCAGCAGTCCCTCCGGGACAGGGTTCCTCGCCGAGCAGTACTTC,.,TRBV5-1,TRBD1,TRBJ2-7
CASRGDSSTDTQYF,TGCGCCAGCAGGGGGGACTCCTCCACAGATACGCAGTATTTT,.,TRBV5-1,.,TRBJ2-3
CSVVGGATLGEQYF,TGCAGCGTTGTAGGGGGGGCGACGTTAGGTGAGCAGTACTTC,.,TRBV29-1,.,TRBJ2-7
CASSLPAEKTGSPLHF,TGCGCCAGCAGCCTCCCGGCCGAAAAGACGGGTTCACCCCTCCACTTT,.,TRBV4-1,.,TRBJ1-6
CASSPEPRRPDIEAFF,TGTGCCAGCAGCCCAGAACCCCGGAGGCCGGATATTGAAGCTTTCTTT,.,TRBV7-8,.,TRBJ1-1